Included here is one TCR beta chain sequence, with context. Its antigen is as yet unknown. This CDR3 region has 13 residues. Germline loops: CDR1 MNHEY, CDR2 SVGEGT. The trim removed 4 bases at V and 8 bases at J, leaving 3 bases unmatched. The data derive from a study of T cell responses to AZD1222 COVID-19 vaccine. Study-level results: The donor group comprised mostly white British people and more females; the analysis possibly underestimated clonal diversity. AZD1222 recipients seropositive at baseline numbered only six or seven.

The repertoire was sequenced with immunoSEQ multiplex PCR; TCRdb's copy has only in-frame clones and lacks some. The sample consists of approximately 180,000 clones, approximately 92% of them appearing once. Sequenced material: peripheral blood, taken 28 days after the second dose of the MenACWY control vaccine. The genes are TRBV6-2 or TRBV6-3 and TRBJ1-4; 8 nucleotides agree with TRBD1. This TCR was sampled from an adult who received the MenACWY meningococcal vaccine as a control. The DNA of the CDR3 is TGTGCCAGCAGTTTGCAGGGGGCAGAAAAACTGTTTTTT. This encodes CASSLQGAEKLFF.